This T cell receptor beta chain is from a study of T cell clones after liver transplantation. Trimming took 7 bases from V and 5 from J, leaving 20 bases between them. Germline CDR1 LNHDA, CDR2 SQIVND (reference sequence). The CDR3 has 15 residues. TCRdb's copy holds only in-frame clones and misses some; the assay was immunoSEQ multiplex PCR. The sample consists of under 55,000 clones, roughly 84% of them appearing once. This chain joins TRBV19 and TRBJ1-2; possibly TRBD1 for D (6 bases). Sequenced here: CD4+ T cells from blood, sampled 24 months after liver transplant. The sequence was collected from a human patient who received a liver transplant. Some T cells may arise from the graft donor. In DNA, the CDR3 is TGTGCCAGTACTACAGGGAGACGCTATCTTTATGGCTACACCTTC. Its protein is CASTTGRRYLYGYTF. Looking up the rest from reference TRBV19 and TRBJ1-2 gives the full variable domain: DGGITQSPKYLFRKEGQNVTLSCEQNLNHDAMYWYRQDPGQGLRLIYYSQIVNDFQKGDIAEGYSVSREKKESFPLTVTSAQKNPTAFYLCASTTGRRYLYGYTFGSGTRLTVV.